The T cell receptor (beta chain) described here comes from a study of cytomegalovirus exposure and HLA in healthy donors. Notes on the study in general: A later examination showed that TCR association rates differed by HLA locus, with DRB1 most and HLA-C fewest. The authors judged a highly shared variant cluster likely a sequencing artifact.

Points on this clone: Its antigen is not known.

Researchers ran the PCR with 60 Vbeta and 13 Jbeta primers. Only in-frame clones appear in the TCRdb table, and some are missing; sequencing was by immunoSEQ multiplex PCR. There are some 160,000 clones in the sample; approximately 80% occur only once, and approximately 1.6% lies in the top ten. V was shortened by 5 bases and J by 2 bases, with 12 bases between the two germline ends. The CDR3 loop spans 13 amino acids. Germline lookup yields CDR1 GTSNPN and CDR2 SVGIG (reference sequence). The material sequenced was PBMCs. The chain couples TRBV30 to TRBJ1-1, with a possible D match to TRBD1 (6 bases). The sequence came from a woman aged 40 to 50 in good health and CMV-seronegative. The CDR3, as DNA: TGTGCCTGGGGGGGGGACACCAACACTGAAGCTTTCTTT. This gives the protein CAWGGDTNTEAFF.